A single sample is the source of the 27 T cell receptor beta chains below, sequenced in a study of CD8+ T cells in alopecia areata. Sorting of pooled cutaneous lymph node cells was based on CD4, CD8alpha, NKG2D, NKG2ACE and other markers. Sequencing relied on a cDNA template that was reverse transcribed from extracted RNA. Data came from immunoSEQ multiplex PCR; TCRdb stores just in-frame clones and leaves some out. The sample has over 5,500 clones, none seen only once. Specimen: CD8+ T cells sorted from a lymph node. The receptors derive from a C3H/HeJ mouse with alopecia areata. This strain has MHC haplotype H2-k.

This clone was found a few times. A junction boundary mismatches the germline segment, possibly from a read error. The gene names given are mouse names. The read ends 4 residues before the CDR3 terminus; that terminus is restored from the germline J gene. This chain connects TRBV1 to TRBJ2-7; 10 nucleotides match TRBD2. Per the germline V gene, CDR1 is NSQYPW and CDR2 is LRSPGD (reference sequence). The CDR3 consists of 15 residues. CDR3 sequence reads: CTYSEDWGSSYEQYF. The CDR3 bases that were read are TGCACCTACAGTGAGGACTGGGGGAGCTCCTAT.

To note about this clone: Mouse gene names and germline throughout. The CDR3 is cut off 4 residues early in the read; its end comes from the germline J gene. The V gene is TRBV14, the J gene TRBJ2-5; 7 nucleotides line up with TRBD2. Germline CDR1 is SGHDT and CDR2 is FRDEAV. CDR3 length: 12 amino acids. The covered CDR3 bases are TGTGCCAGCAGCCCTGGGGGAGAC. Translated: CASSPGGD. The whole CDR3 reads CASSPGGDTQYF.

This clone came up many times. Gene names and germline match the mouse. The CDR3 end is not reached by the read, which stops 4 residues before it; the germline J gene fills it in. The V gene is TRBV29, the J gene TRBJ2-7; possible D gene TRBD1, 5 bases. With 5 bases removed from V and 3 bases from J, the gap between germline ends came to 8 bases. The V gene's germline CDR1 is MSHET and CDR2 SYDVDS. The CDR3 totals 12 residues. Incomplete CDR3 DNA: TGTGCTAGCAGTGCGACAGACTAT. Translated: CASSATDY. The entire CDR3 protein reads CASSATDYEQYF.

The sample holds a few counts of this clone. Germline and genes: mouse. The CDR3 extends 4 residues past the end of the read, so its final part is completed from the germline J gene. The genes are TRBV13-3 and TRBJ2-1; 7 bases match TRBD2. This CDR3 is built from 14 residues. V lost 5 bases and J lost 1; bases outside the gene matches: 3. Germline V gene sequence: CDR1 NNHDY, CDR2 SYVADS. The CDR3 protein is CASSTGANYAEQFF. CDR3 DNA, as far as it was read: TGTGCCAGCAGCACTGGGGCGAACTATGCT.

This clone has only a few counts. Gene labels here are mouse ones. The missing CDR3 end, 4 residues past where the read stops, is filled in from the germline J gene. The chain employs TRBV19 and TRBJ2-2, with TRBD2 matching over 10 bases. Unmatched junction bases numbered 6, after V lost 2 bases and J lost 5 bases. CDR1 FNHDT and CDR2 SITEND come from the germline V gene (reference sequence). The CDR3 totals 16 residues. CDR3 DNA (partial): TGTGCCAGCAGTATGTTCTGGGGGGGCAGGACCGGG. Amino acids: CASSMFWGGRTG. Given in full, the CDR3 is CASSMFWGGRTGQLYF.

The table lists this clone with many counts. Gene names are the mouse ones. From the germline J gene comes the end of the CDR3, since the read stops 4 residues before it. The V gene is TRBV4, the J gene TRBJ2-5, with TRBD2 identical over 11 bases. The trim removed 6 bases at V and 0 bases at J, leaving 2 bases unmatched. Germline loops: CDR1 LGHDT, CDR2 YNNKQL (reference sequence). The CDR3 has 15 amino acids. The CDR3: CASRRDWGNQDTQYF. The CDR3 bases that were read are TGTGCCAGCAGACGGGACTGGGGGAACCAAGAC.

As concerns this clone: This likely traces to a read error, being one base from a far larger clone. The gene names given are mouse names. With the read ending 4 residues before the CDR3 end, the germline J gene is used to fill in that end. V is TRBV19 and J is TRBJ2-7; 11 bases are a match to TRBD2. The CDR3 runs 14 residues. The germline gives CDR1 FNHDT, CDR2 SITEND (reference sequence). The chain's CDR3 is CASSRRDWGYEQYF. CDR3 DNA, as far as it was read: TGTGCCAGCAGCCGCCGGGACTGGGGGTAT.

In its sample, this clone was seen a few times. A read error likely explains this, since a far larger clone differs by one base. Genes and germline are mouse. With the read ending 4 residues before the CDR3 end, the germline J gene is used to fill in that end. The chain has TRBV13-2 and TRBJ2-7, with 10 bases fitting TRBD2. Germline-derived CDR1 and CDR2 are NNHNN and SYGAGS (reference sequence). The CDR3 consists of 13 residues. CDR3 protein: CASGEDWGYEQYF. The DNA read from the CDR3 is TGTGCCAGCGGTGAGGACTGGGGGTAT.

Worth noting for this clone: Mouse gene names and germline throughout. The observed sequence ends 4 residues before the CDR3 terminus, with the missing tail filled in from the germline J gene. This chain connects TRBV2 to TRBJ2-7; D ambiguous. The CDR3 is 13 amino acids. Germline V gene lookup returns CDR1 LGHNA and CDR2 YSYQKL. CDR3 residues: CASSQGHNYEQYF. The covered CDR3 bases are TGTGCCAGCAGCCAAGGTCACAATTAT.

There are a few counts of this clone. All gene names here are mouse names. From the germline J gene comes the end of the CDR3, since the read stops 4 residues before it. The same CDR3 can be traced to other DNA sequences in this sample. V is TRBV19 and J is TRBJ2-7, with 10 bases aligning to TRBD2. CDR1 FNHDT and CDR2 SITEND come from the germline V gene (reference sequence). The trim removed 3 bases at V and 3 bases at J, leaving 0 bases unmatched. CDR3 length: 13 amino acids. The DNA read from the CDR3 is TGTGCCAGCAGTAGGGACTGGGGCTAT. This encodes CASSRDWGY. The whole CDR3 reads CASSRDWGYEQYF.

This clone has a count of ten or more. The gene symbols are mouse symbols. The sequence runs out 4 residues before the end of the CDR3; the remainder is reconstructed from the germline J gene. This chain links TRBV5 with TRBJ1-1; weak D call: TRBD1 (5 bases). The germline V gene encodes CDR1 LGHNA and CDR2 YNLKQL (reference sequence). The ends were cut back, 4 bases at V and 4 bases at J, with 13 bases in the middle. The CDR3 sequence is 14 residues long. CDR3 DNA (partial): TGTGCCAGCAGCCCTATCCCCAGGGCCACA. It is translated as CASSPIPRAT. The full CDR3 is CASSPIPRATEVFF.

This clone was detected many times. Mouse gene names and germline throughout. The read is 4 residues too short to cover the CDR3 end, so that end is filled in from the germline J gene. This chain connects TRBV17 to TRBJ2-5, with TRBD1 matching 9 bases. Germline lookup yields CDR1 MNHDT and CDR2 YYDKIL. This CDR3 region has 14 residues. The part of the CDR3 DNA that was read is TGTGCTAGCAGTAGGGGGACAGGGAGGGAC. Translation gives CASSRGTGRD. The whole CDR3 sequence reads CASSRGTGRDTQYF.

This clone showed up many times. Gene names denote mouse genes. The missing CDR3 end, 4 residues past where the read stops, is filled in from the germline J gene. V usage is TRBV1 and J usage is TRBJ2-5; 11 positions agree with TRBD2. CDR1 and CDR2 (germline): NSQYPW, LRSPGD (reference sequence). CDR3 length: 15 residues. The CDR3 spells CTCSASLGGQDTQYF. The part of the CDR3 DNA that was read is TGCACCTGCAGTGCCTCACTGGGGGGGCAGGAC.

Ten or more counts support this clone. The genes and germline here are from mouse. The CDR3 end is not reached by the read, which stops 4 residues before it; the germline J gene fills it in. The chain combines TRBV13-3 with TRBJ2-3; 10 bases are a match to TRBD2. V lost 1 base and J lost 3; bases outside the gene matches: 2. Germline CDR1 NNHDY, CDR2 SYVADS. CDR3 size: 15 residues. Incomplete CDR3 DNA: TGTGCCAGCAGTGATCTGGGGGGGCGCGCAGAA. Encoded protein: CASSDLGGRAE. In full, the CDR3 reads CASSDLGGRAETLYF.

This clone showed up many times. The genes are named according to mouse. The missing CDR3 end, 4 residues past where the read stops, is filled in from the germline J gene. J is TRBJ2-7 and V is TRBV12-1, with 8 bases lining up with TRBD2. CDR1 and CDR2 (germline): SGHSN, HYEKVE. This CDR3 spans 14 amino acids. The CDR3 DNA, read in part, is TGTGCCAGCTCTCTCGTGGGGGGGGGCCAT. It is translated as CASSLVGGGH. In full, the CDR3 is CASSLVGGGHEQYF.

This clone was observed at least ten times. Gene names and germline refer to mouse. The read terminates 4 residues before the CDR3 end, so the remaining end is supplied by the germline J gene. V gene TRBV19 combines with J gene TRBJ2-2, with TRBD2 matching 11 bases. V was pared by 2 bases and J by 3 bases, with 0 bases of the junction left unmatched. The CDR3 runs 15 residues. Germline loops: CDR1 FNHDT, CDR2 SITEND (reference sequence). The CDR3 bases that were read are TGTGCCAGCAGTATGGGACTGGGGGACACCGGG. This codes for CASSMGLGDTG. The complete CDR3 reads CASSMGLGDTGQLYF.

This clone was counted many times. Mouse germline and gene names are used. The DNA read from the CDR3 is TGTGCCTGGAGTCTAGACTGGAGCTCCTAT. Encoded protein: CAWSLDWSSY. The CDR3 in its entirety is CAWSLDWSSYEQYF. V and J are TRBV31 and TRBJ2-7; possibly TRBD2 for D (6 bases). The CDR3 end is not reached by the read, which stops 4 residues before it; the germline J gene fills it in. Germline CDR1 and CDR2: GKSSPN and SITVG. The V end lost 0 bases, the J end lost 0 bases, and 9 bases lay between the germline ends. This CDR3 has 14 residues.

By sample fraction, this clone is medium-sized. Germline and genes here are mouse. The read terminates 4 residues before the CDR3 end, so the remaining end is supplied by the germline J gene. The V and J genes are TRBV13-1 and TRBJ2-5; 10 bases are a match to TRBD1. The CDR3 is made up of 13 amino acids. Germline values: CDR1 NSHNY, CDR2 SYGAGN. The CDR3 sequence is CASSGDRGDTQYF. The DNA read from the CDR3 is TGTGCCAGCAGTGGGGACAGGGGAGAC.

This clone was observed many times. Gene names denote mouse genes. The read ends 4 residues early relative to the CDR3; the germline J gene fills the gap. This sequence joins TRBV31 and TRBJ2-2, with TRBD2 identical over 11 bases. V shed 0 bases and J 6 bases; nucleotides not matched to a gene: 3. The CDR3 is 15 amino acids. The germline V gene has CDR1 GKSSPN and CDR2 SITVG. Partial CDR3 DNA: TGTGCCTGGAGTCTAAACTGGGGGGGCGCCGGG. Its translation: CAWSLNWGGAG. The entire CDR3 is CAWSLNWGGAGQLYF.

Note on this clone: Genes here carry mouse names. The read falls 4 residues short of the CDR3 end, and the missing part is taken from the germline J gene. The V gene is TRBV3, the J gene TRBJ2-3, with TRBD2 identical over 10 bases. This CDR3 is 15 amino acids long. The V and J ends lost 8 bases and 0 bases, in that order; junction bases with no gene match: 5. The V gene's germline CDR1 is SNHLY and CDR2 FYNGKV (reference sequence). The CDR3 spells CASGDWGVSAETLYF. Partial CDR3 DNA: TGTGCCAGCGGAGACTGGGGGGTCAGTGCAGAA.

A few counts support this clone. Gene names are mouse gene names. The CDR3 is cut off 4 residues early in the read; its end comes from the germline J gene. The chain employs TRBV13-2 and TRBJ2-1; the D call may be TRBD1 or TRBD2 (5 bases each). CDR3 size: 14 residues. Germline loops: CDR1 NNHNN, CDR2 SYGAGS (reference sequence). The chain's CDR3 is CASGDGGNGAEQFF. The part of the CDR3 DNA that was read is TGTGCCAGCGGTGATGGGGGGAATGGAGCT.

In this sample, this clone turned up a few times. Germline and genes here are mouse. The sequence runs out 4 residues before the end of the CDR3; the remainder is reconstructed from the germline J gene. The gene calls are TRBV19 and TRBJ2-5, with TRBD2 as a possible D gene (6 bases). Germline CDR1 reads FNHDT; CDR2 reads SITEND (reference sequence). This CDR3 is built from 15 residues. V dropped 4 bases and J dropped 0 bases, with 12 bases sitting between them. The CDR3 sequence is CASSLHWVNQDTQYF. The sequenced part of the CDR3 DNA is TGTGCCAGCAGTCTTCACTGGGTTAACCAAGAC.

This clone was observed many times. The genes are named according to mouse. The read is 4 residues too short to cover the CDR3 end, so that end is filled in from the germline J gene. V is TRBV1 and J is TRBJ2-3; D is tentatively TRBD1 or TRBD2 (5 bases each). The CDR3 has 15 residues. CDR1 NSQYPW and CDR2 LRSPGD come from the germline V gene (reference sequence). Trimming stripped 1 base from V and 0 bases from J, with 8 bases between. CDR3 DNA (partial): TGCACCTGCAGTGCAGGGGGCGCGAGTGCAGAA. It translates to CTCSAGGASAE. In full, the CDR3 is CTCSAGGASAETLYF.

This clone appeared many times. Germline and genes: mouse. With the read ending 4 residues before the CDR3 end, the germline J gene is used to fill in that end. V is TRBV13-3 and J is TRBJ2-7; TRBD2 matches at 10 bases. CDR1 is NNHDY and CDR2 is SYVADS in the germline V gene. The CDR3 is made up of 14 amino acids. The CDR3 bases that were read are TGTGCCAGCAGTGATCACTGGGGGGGGTAT. This gives the protein CASSDHWGGY. The entire CDR3 protein reads CASSDHWGGYEQYF.

In its sample, this clone was seen many times. The gene names here belong to mouse. The read gets to within 4 residues of the CDR3 end, and the germline J gene fills in the rest. Other DNA sequences from this sample encode an identical CDR3 as well. This chain joins TRBV1 and TRBJ2-1; 10 bases fit TRBD2. V lost 3 bases and J lost 4; bases outside the gene matches: 3. Germline assignment: CDR1 NSQYPW and CDR2 LRSPGD (reference sequence). CDR3 length: 15 residues. Incomplete CDR3 DNA: TGCACCTGCAGTGCCCCGGGACTGGGGTATGCT. Translated, it gives CTCSAPGLGYA. The whole CDR3 region reads CTCSAPGLGYAEQFF. Supplemented by reference TRBV1 and TRBJ2-1, the full variable domain reads VTLLEQNPRWRLVPRGQAVNLRCILKNSQYPWMSWYQQDLQKQLQWLFTLRSPGDKEVKSLPGADYLATRVTDTELRLQVANMSQGRTLYCTCSAPGLGYAEQFFGPGTRLTVL.

Concerning this clone itself: Gene names and germline refer to mouse. From the germline J gene comes the end of the CDR3, since the read stops 4 residues before it. This rearrangement joins TRBV19 to TRBJ2-4; weak D call: TRBD1 (6 bases). Germline assignment: CDR1 FNHDT and CDR2 SITEND (reference sequence). The CDR3 spans 15 residues. V gave up 2 bases and J gave up 0 bases, with 10 bases separating them. The CDR3: CASSIGTTSQNTLYF. Incomplete CDR3 DNA: TGTGCCAGCAGTATCGGGACAACTAGTCAAAAC.

Only a few counts were recorded for this clone. Gene names are mouse gene names. The missing CDR3 end, 4 residues past where the read stops, is filled in from the germline J gene. V and J are TRBV19 and TRBJ2-1; D is possibly TRBD1 (6 bases). This CDR3 has 13 residues. Germline CDR1 and CDR2: FNHDT and SITEND (reference sequence). The covered CDR3 bases are TGTGCCAGCAGTACTCCTGGGACACCT. It codes for CASSTPGTP. The whole CDR3 protein is CASSTPGTPEQFF.